What follows are 13 T cell receptor beta chains derived from one specimen sequenced in a study of blood T cells in healthy people across ages (dated by TCRdb to about 2015). The library was obtained by 5' RACE. Reads for this sample came from an Illumina HiSeq 2500. A second PCR of roughly 7 to 11 cycles was performed with a sample-barcoded 5' primer and a J-beta primer mix. TCRdb reprocessing: public reads trimmed at Q25 with fastp, clones called with MiXCR, in-frame beta chains kept. For every CDR3 protein sequence, its rows merge into one entry that carries the most common genes and DNA. This sample comprises approximately 1.5 million distinct CDR3 sequences, about 35% of them detected only once. About 11% of the sample belongs to the ten largest clones. The source material was blood. Receptors originate from a woman aged 30 to 39 in good health.

The rearrangement uses TRBV5-5 and TRBJ2-3; 7 bases align to TRBD1. The CDR3 covers 15 residues. V dropped 3 bases and J dropped 1; count of bases not matched to a gene: 5. CDR1 SGHKS and CDR2 YYEKEE come from the germline V gene (reference sequence). CDR3 sequence: CASSWKGAGTDTQYF. In DNA, the CDR3 is TGTGCCAGCAGCTGGAAGGGGGCTGGCACAGATACGCAGTATTTT.

Only a few counts were recorded for this clonotype. The V gene is TRBV9, the J gene TRBJ2-5; TRBD1 matches 9 bases. V shed 0 bases, J shed 11 bases, and the junction held 11 bases outside the gene matches. The CDR3 sequence is 15 residues long. Per germline, CDR1 SGDLS and CDR2 YYNGEE. The CDR3 DNA is TGTGCCAGCAGCGTAGCCTCCGGGACAGGGTGGGAGCAGTACTTC. It translates to CASSVASGTGWEQYF.

This clonotype has a handful of counts. The genes are TRBV6-4 and TRBJ2-3; maybe TRBD2 (6 bases). Trimming cost V 0 bases and J 7 bases, with 8 bases left between them. This CDR3 has 13 residues. CDR1 and CDR2 (germline): MRHNA, SNTAGT. CDR3 in DNA: TGTGCCAGCAGTGACTCGGCGGGGCATACGCAGTATTTT. This encodes CASSDSAGHTQYF.

This clonotype has just a few counts. The chain combines TRBV9 with TRBJ2-7; possible D gene TRBD2, 6 bases. Trimming took 4 bases from V and 4 from J, leaving 21 bases between them. The CDR3 extends over 16 amino acids. The germline V gene has CDR1 SGDLS and CDR2 YYNGEE. The CDR3 reads CASSPGVGLATYEQYF. The CDR3 region has the DNA TGTGCCAGCAGCCCCGGGGTGGGGCTAGCGACTTACGAGCAGTACTTC.

This clonotype occurred a few times. The chain links TRBV19 to TRBJ2-7, with TRBD1 matching over 8 bases. V gave up 4 bases and J gave up 5 bases; unmatched junction bases: 13. Per the germline V gene, CDR1 is LNHDA and CDR2 is SQIVND (reference sequence). The CDR3 length is 16 residues. The CDR3 here is CASSSQLRTGFHEQYF. CDR3 DNA sequence: TGTGCCAGTAGTAGTCAACTTAGGACAGGGTTCCACGAGCAGTACTTC.

CDR3: CSAHDRDTSSYEQYF. In nucleotides, the CDR3 is TGCAGTGCCCACGACCGGGACACTAGCTCCTACGAGCAGTACTTC. The gene calls are TRBV20-1 and TRBJ2-7; TRBD1 is a possible D gene (6 bases). This CDR3 has 15 amino acids. V dropped 6 bases and J dropped 0 bases, with 18 bases sitting between them. Germline V lookup: CDR1 DFQATT, CDR2 SNEGSKA (reference sequence).

This clonotype was counted a few times. The genes are TRBV7-6 and TRBJ2-5; the D gene is possibly TRBD2 (6 bases). This CDR3 is 16 amino acids long. Germline-derived CDR1 and CDR2 are SGHVS and FNYEAQ. Trimming took 5 bases from V and 3 from J, leaving 19 bases between them. CDR3 protein: CASSTHRRGLEETQYF. The CDR3 DNA is TGTGCCAGCAGCACCCATAGGCGGGGATTAGAAGAGACCCAGTACTTC.

Only one count was recorded for this clonotype. The chain couples TRBV7-9 to TRBJ2-7, with D unclear. In germline, CDR1 is SEHNR, CDR2 FQNEAQ (reference sequence). CDR3 length equals 15 residues. Trimming took off 1 base at V and 7 bases at J, with 17 bases between the two ends. CDR3 sequence (DNA): TGTGCCAGCAGCTTAGACCGGTCGGCCTACAATGAGCAGTACTTC. It is translated as CASSLDRSAYNEQYF.

This clonotype has a count of ten or more. This rearrangement joins TRBV29-1 to TRBJ1-1; D is unclear. Trimming removed 7 bases at V and 1 base at J, with 7 bases between. This CDR3 region has 11 residues. Germline V CDR1 and CDR2: SQVTM, ANQGSEA. The DNA for the CDR3 is TGCAGCGCCCCTTCGAACACTGAAGCTTTCTTT. Translating gives CSAPSNTEAFF.

V usage is TRBV9 and J usage is TRBJ2-1; 12 bases line up with TRBD2. The junction had 7 bases not matched to a gene; V was cut back by 0 bases and J by 0 bases. Germline CDR1 is SGDLS and CDR2 is YYNGEE. The CDR3 has 19 residues. The CDR3 DNA is TGTGCCAGCAGCGTAGCTGGGACTAGCGGGTTGAGCTCCTACAATGAGCAGTTCTTC. Translated, it gives CASSVAGTSGLSSYNEQFF.

This clonotype was picked up a small number of times. The rearrangement uses TRBV28 and TRBJ2-5; D is possibly TRBD2 (5 bases). The CDR3 loop spans 13 amino acids. The germline gives CDR1 MDHEN, CDR2 SYDVKM. The V end was cut by 1 base, the J end by 11 bases, with 14 bases between. The CDR3 DNA reads as TGTGCCAGCAGTTTATTCTCGGGGAATGAGCAGTACTTC. Protein: CASSLFSGNEQYF.

This clonotype was detected only a few times. J is TRBJ2-1 and V is TRBV6-2 or TRBV6-3; 7 bases are shared with TRBD2. Germline CDR1 MNHEY, CDR2 SVGEGT. The CDR3 length is 13 residues. Trimming took 0 bases from V and 12 from J; bases not matched to a gene: 5. The CDR3 loop reads CASSYSRLAVQFF. CDR3 sequence (DNA): TGTGCCAGCAGTTACTCGAGACTAGCAGTGCAGTTCTTC.

V is TRBV5-6 and J is TRBJ2-7; 8 bases agree with TRBD2. The CDR3 extends over 14 amino acids. V gave up 4 bases and J gave up 5 bases; unmatched junction bases: 8. Germline loops: CDR1 SGHDT, CDR2 YYEEEE. The CDR3: CASSRGGPPHEQYF. The CDR3 DNA is TGTGCCAGCAGCCGGGGGGGGCCACCCCACGAGCAGTACTTC. The whole variable domain, filled in from reference TRBV5-6 and TRBJ2-7, reads DAGVTQSPTHLIKTRGQQVTLRCSPKSGHDTVSWYQQALGQGPQFIFQYYEEEERQRGNFPDRFSGHQFPNYSSELNVNALLLGDSALYLCASSRGGPPHEQYFGPGTRLTVT.